This T cell receptor (beta chain) derives from a study of OX40 agonist ivuxolimab in advanced cancers. In regard to this clone: The junction shows a germline mismatch at one end, possibly a read error.

CDR1 is SNHLY, CDR2 FYNNEI, per germline. The CDR3 has 14 amino acids. Sequencing was performed with immunoSEQ multiplex PCR; in TCRdb, only in-frame clones are kept and a portion is missing. This table has about 30,000 clones, approximately 81% appearing once. The clonotype was recovered from an adult with an advanced solid tumor such as melanoma, head and neck, liver or kidney cancer. The sequenced sample was CD4+ or CD8+ T cells sorted from blood, obtained in a trial of the OX40 agonist ivuxolimab. The chain links TRBV2 to TRBJ1-3; tentatively, D is TRBD1 (5 bases). CDR3 bases: TGTGCTAGCATTCCCTCTGGGACGGGAAACACCATATATTTT. This sequence encodes CASIPSGTGNTIYF.